The 17 T cell receptor beta chains reported below all come from one sample, sequenced in a study of regulatory T cells in long-lasting Graves disease. For TCR beta, libraries came from iRepertoire HTBI primers and Arm-PCR of CDR3 regions. Each CDR3 protein is one row after TCRdb ran MiXCR on the multiplex PCR reads. In the table there are more than 450,000 distinct CDR3 sequences, around 12% of which are singletons. The time point: newly diagnosed GD, antithyroid drugs for less than 3 months. PBMCs provided the RNA from which the TCR library was made. The data also belong to a second study, concerning T cells in Graves' hyperthyroidism and ophthalmopathy.

The sequencing here drew on peripheral blood mononuclear cells (PBMCs), taken at new diagnosis, from a patient treated with antithyroid drugs. The receptors come from a young woman with Graves disease.

The chain uses TRBV6-2 or TRBV6-3 and TRBJ1-1; TRBD1 might be the D (6 bases). V was clipped by 2 bases and J by 3 bases, with 16 bases between them. Germline assignment: CDR1 MNHEY and CDR2 SVGEGT. The CDR3 length is 16 residues. The CDR3 sequence: CASSYHLRGAYTEAFF. The CDR3, as DNA: TGTGCCAGCAGTTACCATCTCCGGGGGGCCTACACTGAAGCTTTCTTT.

The chain employs TRBV7-3 and TRBJ2-3; TRBD1 matches 9 bases. The CDR3 has 16 residues. The junction had 4 bases not matched to a gene; V was cut back by 3 bases and J by 0 bases. Germline CDR1 and CDR2: SGHTA and FQGTGA. CDR3 sequence: CASSFFGTGSTDTQYF. The DNA of the CDR3 is TGTGCCAGCAGCTTTTTCGGGACAGGGAGCACAGATACGCAGTATTTT. The complete variable domain, with remaining parts taken from reference TRBV7-3 and TRBJ2-3, reads GAGVSQTPSNKVTEKGKYVELRCDPISGHTALYWYRQSLGQGPEFLIYFQGTGAADDSGLPNDRFFAVRPEGSVSTLKIQRTERGDSAVYLCASSFFGTGSTDTQYFGPGTRLTVL.

This clonotype was observed many times. This chain links TRBV12-3 or TRBV12-4 with TRBJ1-2, with 9 bases matching TRBD1. V was pared by 4 bases and J by 7 bases, with 10 bases of the junction left unmatched. The CDR3 spans 15 residues. CDR3 bases: TGTGCCAGCAGTTCCCAAGGGACAGGGCAGGCTGGCTACACCTTC. Translated: CASSSQGTGQAGYTF.

The rearrangement joins TRBV27 to TRBJ2-7; D may be TRBD2 (5 bases). The germline V gene has CDR1 MNHEY and CDR2 SMNVEV (reference sequence). The CDR3 totals 18 residues. V lost 2 bases, J lost 1 base, and 21 bases lay in between. CDR3 DNA: TGTGCCAGCAGTTTAACCCCCCCCTGGACTCTTCCATCCTACGAGCAGTACTTC. It specifies CASSLTPPWTLPSYEQYF.

This clonotype was observed at least ten times. The chain carries TRBV10-2 and TRBJ2-5, with 10 bases identical to TRBD1. V gave up 6 bases and J gave up 5 bases; unmatched junction bases: 9. Germline CDR1 and CDR2: WSHSY and SAAADI. The CDR3 has 15 amino acids. The CDR3 here is CASSPPDRGRETQYF. CDR3 sequence (DNA): TGCGCCAGCAGCCCCCCCGACAGGGGGCGGGAGACCCAGTACTTC.

This clonotype was counted ten times or more. V gene TRBV6-2 or TRBV6-3 combines with J gene TRBJ2-1, with 8 bases that match TRBD2. This CDR3 comprises 14 residues. Per the germline V gene, CDR1 is MNHEY and CDR2 is SVGEGT. V shed 6 bases and J 8 bases; nucleotides not matched to a gene: 9. DNA of the CDR3: TGTGCCAGCAGAAGGGGACTAGACCCCCATGAGCAGTTCTTC. Its translation is CASRRGLDPHEQFF.

A few counts support this clonotype. The chain is built from TRBV5-1 and TRBJ1-2; D may be TRBD1 (6 bases). There are 16 residues in the CDR3. The V gene lost 0 bases and the J gene lost 7 bases, with 19 bases spanning the gap. Germline CDR1 reads SGHRS; CDR2 reads YFSETQ. CDR3 DNA: TGCGCCAGCAGCTTGGCCGGGGGGGCACAAGAGCGTGGCTACACCTTC. Amino acid sequence: CASSLAGGAQERGYTF.

This clonotype was recorded at least ten times. V usage is TRBV5-8 and J usage is TRBJ1-1, with TRBD1 matching 9 bases. The CDR3 covers 16 residues. J was trimmed by 1 base and V by 5 bases; bases with no gene match: 9. Per the germline V gene, CDR1 is SGHTS and CDR2 is YDEGEE. In DNA form, the CDR3 reads TGTGCCAGCAGTTACGTCCCGGGACAGGGGAACACTGAAGCTTTCTTT. This sequence encodes CASSYVPGQGNTEAFF.

In regard to this clonotype: With a much larger clone just one base away, this may be a read error. This rearrangement joins TRBV6-5 to TRBJ2-7; a possible D gene is TRBD1 (6 bases). The CDR3 totals 15 residues. Trimming removed 0 bases from V and 4 bases from J, with 13 bases in between. Germline V gene data show CDR1 as MNHEY and CDR2 as SVGAGI. CDR3 sequence (DNA): TGTGCCAGCAGTTACTCGCCGCGGACAGTTTACGAGCAGTACTTC. This translates into CASSYSPRTVYEQYF.

At least ten counts were recorded for this clonotype. The chain has TRBV30 and TRBJ2-1; D unclear. Trimming took 3 bases from V and 4 from J, leaving 4 bases between them. The CDR3 consists of 11 residues. The germline V gene has CDR1 GTSNPN and CDR2 SVGIG (reference sequence). CDR3 in amino acids: CAWREYNEQFF. The CDR3 coding sequence is TGTGCCTGGAGAGAATACAATGAGCAGTTCTTC.

The J gene is TRBJ2-1, the V gene TRBV7-6, with TRBD2 matching over 10 bases. CDR3 size: 17 residues. CDR1 SGHVS and CDR2 FNYEAQ come from the germline V gene. V gave up 1 base and J gave up 4 bases; unmatched junction bases: 7. The CDR3 DNA is TGTGCCAGCAGCTTAGTAGGGCTAGCGGGAGCGTACAATGAGCAGTTCTTC. It is translated as CASSLVGLAGAYNEQFF.

This clonotype has at least ten counts. One end of the junction fails to match germline, which may point to a read error. The chain uses TRBV29-1 and TRBJ2-3, with no clear D. In germline, CDR1 is SQVTM, CDR2 ANQGSEA. The CDR3 has 12 residues. DNA of the CDR3: TGCAGCGTACGGACGGGCACAGATACGCAGTATTTC. Protein product: CSVRTGTDTQYF.

CDR3 in DNA: TGCAGTGCTCGCAGCTGGACCCCCTTTGCCTACGAGCAGTACTTC. This translates into CSARSWTPFAYEQYF. The V and J genes are TRBV20-1 and TRBJ2-7; D is ambiguous. This CDR3 region has 15 residues. The V gene's germline CDR1 is DFQATT and CDR2 SNEGSKA (reference sequence). Trimming removed 5 bases at V and 2 bases at J, with 19 bases between.

The rearrangement links TRBV20-1 to TRBJ2-5; TRBD2 agrees at 7 bases. The germline V gene encodes CDR1 DFQATT and CDR2 SNEGSKA (reference sequence). This CDR3 contains 14 residues. Unmatched junction bases numbered 7, after V lost 4 bases and J lost 2 bases. The CDR3 coding sequence is TGCAGTGCTACCCCCAGGACTAGTCAAGAGACCCAGTACTTC. Residues: CSATPRTSQETQYF.

The sample holds many counts of this clonotype. CDR3 residues: CASSPHSGRGQDTQYF. Written as DNA, the CDR3 is TGTGCCAGCAGTCCTCATAGCGGGAGGGGGCAAGATACGCAGTATTTT. The V call is TRBV28, the J call TRBJ2-3; 11 nucleotides agree with TRBD2. Per the germline V gene, CDR1 is MDHEN and CDR2 is SYDVKM. The CDR3 has 16 residues. Trimming took 5 bases from V and 5 from J; bases not matched to a gene: 9.

This clonotype occurred many times. The chain combines TRBV5-1 with TRBJ2-3; no definite D call. V gave up 4 bases and J gave up 5 bases, with 5 bases separating them. The germline CDR1 and CDR2 sequences are SGHRS and YFSETQ. The CDR3 contains 11 residues. The CDR3 DNA is TGCGCCAGCAGCACATTAGATACGCAGTATTTT. It encodes CASSTLDTQYF.

The sample holds many counts of this clonotype. V and J are TRBV2 and TRBJ2-5, with D hard to call. Between the trimmed V and J ends, which lost 7 bases and 1 base, there was a span of 10 bases. The CDR3 has 13 amino acids. The V gene's germline CDR1 is SNHLY and CDR2 FYNNEI. The CDR3 DNA reads TGTGCCAGCATCCTATTTCTCCAAGAGACCCAGTACTTC. Its translation is CASILFLQETQYF.